What follows describes a single T cell receptor beta chain. Possible read error: a much larger clone is one base away. TCRdb redid the calling of the 5' RACE reads with MiXCR, one entry per CDR3 protein. Seen here are under 60,000 distinct CDR3 sequences, about 28% observed once, and the top ten hold 2.1%. CDR1 and CDR2 from the germline V gene are MNHEY and SVGAGI. This CDR3 spans 16 amino acids. V was shortened by 8 bases and J by 4 bases, with 20 bases between the two germline ends. This rearrangement joins TRBV6-5 to TRBJ2-2; a weak D match, TRBD2 (6 bases). The clonotype comes from a female donor with breast cancer. The sequenced material came from naive CD4+ T cells sorted from blood. Subset defined: naive CD4+ T cells, CD4+CD45RA+CD25-. CDR3: CASGTHKVGGTGELFF. Here the CDR3 DNA reads TGTGCCAGCGGTACCCACAAGGTCGGGGGCACCGGGGAGCTGTTTTTT.